This record looks at one T cell receptor (beta chain) sequence and its context. These data are taken from a study of shared clonotypes between healthy human individuals. The donors, all of them Caucasian adults, lived in Nashville, Tennessee. Germline lookup yields CDR1 MNHEY and CDR2 SMNVEV (reference sequence). The V end was cut by 3 bases, the J end by 1 base, with 6 bases between. This CDR3 has 13 residues. Generated by immunoSEQ multiplex PCR, the TCRdb table keeps only in-frame clones and is missing some. The table shows hundreds of thousands of clones, with around 77% occurring only once. This chain links TRBV27 with TRBJ1-1, with no clear D. This clonotype originated in a woman between 40 and 50 years old in good health. Some clones in this sample may be carry-over from other donors' samples. Sequences were obtained from PBMCs. CDR3 residues: CASSFTANTEAFF. CDR3 bases: TGTGCCAGCAGTTTTACAGCGAACACTGAAGCTTTCTTT.